Described below is a single T cell receptor (beta chain) sequence and its context. The data originate from a study of blood T cell repertoires in COVID-19. Some clones are missing from TCRdb's copy, which holds only in-frame ones; the method was immunoSEQ multiplex PCR. The sample contains 190,000 or so clones, roughly 86% of which appear only once. V gave up 0 bases and J gave up 5 bases; unmatched junction bases: 3. From germline, CDR1 is SGHRS and CDR2 YFSETQ. The CDR3 totals 14 residues. The receptor was derived from a man in his forties or fifties with active or convalescent COVID-19. The sample comprised peripheral blood. The gene calls are TRBV5-1 and TRBJ1-2; TRBD1 agrees at 8 bases. Here the CDR3 reads CASSLGDRPYGYTF. The CDR3 nucleotides read TGCGCCAGCAGCTTGGGGGACAGGCCTTATGGCTACACCTTC.